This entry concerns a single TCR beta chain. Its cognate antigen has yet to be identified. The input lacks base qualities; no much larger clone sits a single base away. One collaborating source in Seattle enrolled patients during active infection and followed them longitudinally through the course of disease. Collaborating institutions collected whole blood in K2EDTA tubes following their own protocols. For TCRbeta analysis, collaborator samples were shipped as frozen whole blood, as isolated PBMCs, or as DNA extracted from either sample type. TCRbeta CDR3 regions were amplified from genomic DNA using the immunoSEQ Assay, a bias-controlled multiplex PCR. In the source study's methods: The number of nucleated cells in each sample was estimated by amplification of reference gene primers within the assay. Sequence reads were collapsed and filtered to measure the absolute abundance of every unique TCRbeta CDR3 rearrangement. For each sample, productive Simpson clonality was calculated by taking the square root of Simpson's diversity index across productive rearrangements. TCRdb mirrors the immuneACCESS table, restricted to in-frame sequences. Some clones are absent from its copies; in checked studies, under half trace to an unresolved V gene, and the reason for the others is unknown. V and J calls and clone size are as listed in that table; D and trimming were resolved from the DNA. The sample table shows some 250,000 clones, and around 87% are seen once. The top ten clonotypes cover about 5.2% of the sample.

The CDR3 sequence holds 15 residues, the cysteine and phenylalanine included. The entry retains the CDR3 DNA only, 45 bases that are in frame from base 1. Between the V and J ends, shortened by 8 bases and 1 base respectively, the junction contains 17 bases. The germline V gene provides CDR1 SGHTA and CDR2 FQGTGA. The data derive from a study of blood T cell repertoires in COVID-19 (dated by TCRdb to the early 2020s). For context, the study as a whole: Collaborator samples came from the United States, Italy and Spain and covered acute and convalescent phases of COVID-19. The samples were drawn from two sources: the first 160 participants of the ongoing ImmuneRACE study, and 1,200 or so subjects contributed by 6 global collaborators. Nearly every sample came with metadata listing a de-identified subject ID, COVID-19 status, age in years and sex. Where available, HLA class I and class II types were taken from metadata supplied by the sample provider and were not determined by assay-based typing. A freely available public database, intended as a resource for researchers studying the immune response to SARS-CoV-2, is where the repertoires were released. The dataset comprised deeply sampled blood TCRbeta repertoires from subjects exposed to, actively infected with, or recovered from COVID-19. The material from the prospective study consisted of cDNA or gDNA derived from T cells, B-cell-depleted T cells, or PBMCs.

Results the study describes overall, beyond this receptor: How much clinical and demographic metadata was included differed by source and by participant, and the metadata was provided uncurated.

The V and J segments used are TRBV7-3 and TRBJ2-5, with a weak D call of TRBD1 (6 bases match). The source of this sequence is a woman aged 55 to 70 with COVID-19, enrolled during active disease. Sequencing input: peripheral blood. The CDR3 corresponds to CASARGPRGQETQYF. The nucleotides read TGTGCCAGCGCCAGGGGCCCCAGGGGCCAAGAGACCCAGTACTTC. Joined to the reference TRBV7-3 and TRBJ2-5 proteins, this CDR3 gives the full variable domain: GAGVSQTPSNKVTEKGKYVELRCDPISGHTALYWYRQSLGQGPEFLIYFQGTGAADDSGLPNDRFFAVRPEGSVSTLKIQRTERGDSAVYLCASARGPRGQETQYFGPGTRLLVL.